These T cell receptor beta chains were read from a single sample in a study of OX40 agonist ivuxolimab in advanced cancers. TCRdb keeps only in-frame clones here, not all; method: immunoSEQ multiplex PCR. The sample carries 65,000 to 85,000 clones, 92% recorded once. Sequencing was performed on CD4+ or CD8+ T cells sorted from blood, taken in a trial of the OX40 agonist ivuxolimab. The receptors stem from an adult with an advanced solid tumor such as melanoma, head and neck, liver or kidney cancer. CDR3s include the opening cysteine and the closing phenylalanine or tryptophan. D genes are given only for firm matches. Expanded clones are given a class, and other clones once, few, many or no size at all.

J,D,size,V,DNA,CDR3
TRBJ2-7,NA,NA,TRBV27,TGTGCCAGCAGTTTATTACTAGCTCACCACTACGAGCAGTACTTC,CASSLLLAHHYEQYF
TRBJ2-5,NA,NA,TRBV13,TGTGCCAGCAGCTTAGTCCGGGGGAACGAAGAGACCCAGTACTTC,CASSLVRGNEETQYF
TRBJ2-5,TRBD2,NA,TRBV5-4,TGTGCCAGCAGCTTGGGTGGCGGGGGGGCCGGGGAGACCCAGTACTTC,CASSLGGGGAGETQYF
TRBJ2-7,NA,NA,TRBV7-2,TGTGCCAGCAGCTTCGGAGGGGGGCCCTACGAGCAGTACTTC,CASSFGGGPYEQYF
TRBJ2-7,NA,NA,TRBV27,TGTGCCAGCAGTCCCGGGACCGATATTTTTTCGGAGCAGTACTTC,CASSPGTDIFSEQYF
TRBJ1-5,NA,NA,TRBV15,TGTGCCACCAGCAGTTCCAGAGCATATAGCAATCAGCCCCAGCATTTT,CATSSSRAYSNQPQHF
TRBJ1-2,NA,NA,TRBV7-9,TGTGCCAGCAGCTTAGTAGGGCAGCTAAACTATGGCTACACCTTC,CASSLVGQLNYGYTF
TRBJ1-1,NA,NA,TRBV29-1,TGCAGCGTCTCGCCGTATATGAACACTGAAGCTTTCTTT,CSVSPYMNTEAFF
TRBJ2-7,NA,once,TRBV19,TGTGCCAGTAGTATAGTAGGGGAAATCTACGAGCAGTACTTC,CASSIVGEIYEQYF
TRBJ2-7,NA,NA,TRBV9,TGTGCCAGCAGCGCAAATTCCTACGAGCAGTACTTC,CASSANSYEQYF
TRBJ2-1,TRBD1,NA,TRBV19,TGTGCCACCCGATCCGGGACAGGGCCCTACAATGAGCAGTTCTTC,CATRSGTGPYNEQFF
TRBJ2-6,NA,NA,TRBV4-1,TGCGCCAGCAGCCAAGTGGAATTGGGCTCTGGGGCCAACGTCCTGACTTTC,CASSQVELGSGANVLTF
TRBJ1-6,NA,NA,TRBV6-6,TGTGCCAGCAGCCCGACCGTCGTTGTAGGTTCACCCCTCCACTTT,CASSPTVVVGSPLHF